This T cell receptor (beta chain) is drawn from a study of T-cell reconstitution after alpha-beta-depleted transplantation in children. The CDR3 runs 14 residues. V lost 2 bases, J lost 0 bases, and 8 bases lay in between. Germline assignment: CDR1 SGHDT and CDR2 YYEEEE. The authors prepared the TCRbeta library with unique molecular identifiers. TCRdb processed the PCR reads anew with MiXCR; each CDR3 protein has one entry. The data contain under 350,000 distinct CDR3 sequences, more than 8% of them singletons. The specimen comprised PBMCs from the stem cell graft donor, sampled from the stem cell graft. This TCR was sampled from a human donor who donated a stem cell graft to a child with SCID. The chain recombines TRBV5-6 with TRBJ1-2; D is possibly TRBD1 (5 bases). The CDR3 DNA reads as TGTGCCAGCAGCTTCAGGACAACTAACTATGGCTACACCTTC. Translated: CASSFRTTNYGYTF.